These T cell receptor beta chains were read from a single sample in a study of identical twins. A single record per CDR3 protein comes from TCRdb applying MiXCR to the 5' RACE reads. The sample lists 1.5 million to 2 million distinct CDR3 sequences, under 35% seen once, with 0.25% to 0.3% in the top ten. The sequenced sample consisted of cord blood. These receptors all stem from a newborn girl in good health. Both conserved end residues are part of each CDR3. A D gene is named only where the DNA matches it firmly. A row's size may be missing; if present it is once, few, many or a size class.

j_call clone_size v_call d_call cdr3_nt cdr3_aa
TRBJ2-7 . TRBV27 TRBD2 TGTGCCAGCAGTTCAGCGGGAGGGTTATACAATGAGCAGTACTTC CASSSAGGLYNEQYF
TRBJ2-5 few TRBV28 . TGTGCCAGCAGTTTACACTACGAAGAGACCCAGTACTTC CASSLHYEETQYF
TRBJ2-7 . TRBV29-1 TRBD2 TGCAGCGTTGTACTAGCGGGGGGGCCCCCTCTCTACAATGAGCAGTACTTC CSVVLAGGPPLYNEQYF
TRBJ2-7 . TRBV6-1 TRBD2 TGTGCCAGCAGTGAAGGGACTAGCGGGCGCTACAATGAGCAGTACTTC CASSEGTSGRYNEQYF
TRBJ2-7 . TRBV6-6 TRBD1 TGTGCCAGCAGCCCAATGACAGGGGGGGGAGAGCAGTACTTC CASSPMTGGGEQYF
TRBJ2-5 . TRBV19 . TGTGCCAGTAGTATAGGCTCGCCACAAGAGACCCAGTGCTTC CASSIGSPQETQCF
TRBJ2-7 many TRBV6-2/TRBV6-3 . TGTGCCAGCAGTTACGGCGGCAGGATCTACGAGCAGTACTTC CASSYGGRIYEQYF
TRBJ2-7 . TRBV27 TRBD2 TGTGCCAGCACTCCTCTAGCGGGGGGGCCCCACGAGCAGTACTTC CASTPLAGGPHEQYF
TRBJ2-1 few TRBV21-1 . TGTGCCAGCAGCAGACAGTTACCCTCCTACAATGAGCAGTTCTTC CASSRQLPSYNEQFF
TRBJ2-1 . TRBV4-1 . TGCGCCAGCAGCCAAGAACGCAGGTACAATGAGCAGTTCTTC CASSQERRYNEQFF
TRBJ1-5 . TRBV5-1 . TGCGCCAGCAGCTTGGGGTGGCAGGCGAATCAGCCCCAGCATTTT CASSLGWQANQPQHF
TRBJ2-1 . TRBV5-1 . TGCGCCAGCAGCTTGTTGCGTTTCAATGTGCAGTTCTTC CASSLLRFNVQFF
TRBJ1-5 few TRBV20-1 . TGCAGTGCTAGAGATAGAAGCAGACTTAGCAATCAGCCCCAGCATTTT CSARDRSRLSNQPQHF
TRBJ1-5 . TRBV10-3 . TGTGCCATCAGTGAGGCGGGGGAGGGCAATCAGCCCCAGCATTTT CAISEAGEGNQPQHF
TRBJ2-3 . TRBV20-1 . TGCAGTGCTAGCCTCACTTCTAGGGGGCAGTATTTT CSASLTSRGQYF
TRBJ2-7 few TRBV5-1 . TGCGCCAGCAGCTTGGATCCGGGAAACTACCCCTCCTACGAGCAGTACTTC CASSLDPGNYPSYEQYF
TRBJ1-1 . TRBV20-1 . TGCAGTGCTCTACAGAGAGTGAACACTGAAGCTTTCTTT CSALQRVNTEAFF
TRBJ2-3 few TRBV20-1 . TGCAGTGCTACGCTATTCCCTACAGCTAGCACAGATACGCAGTATTTT CSATLFPTASTDTQYF
TRBJ2-1 few TRBV6-1 . TGTGCCAGCCTTAAGATCAATGAGCAGTTCTTC CASLKINEQFF
TRBJ1-2 . TRBV7-9 . TGTGCCAGCAGCTCTGACAGTAACTATGGCTGCACCTTC CASSSDSNYGCTF
TRBJ2-7 . TRBV20-1 TRBD2 TGCAGTGCTAGTGGCGGGAGACTCCCTCGCGAGCAGTACTTC CSASGGRLPREQYF
TRBJ1-2 many TRBV2 . TGTGCCAGCAGTGAGGCACCTAACTATGGCTACACCTTC CASSEAPNYGYTF
TRBJ2-1 few TRBV6-9 . TGTGCCAGCAGCCCTTTCCGTAGGGAATCCTACAATGAGCAGTTCTTC CASSPFRRESYNEQFF
TRBJ1-4 . TRBV3-1 . TGTGCCAGCAGCCGACAGGCCTCCTATGAAAAACTGTTTTTT CASSRQASYEKLFF
TRBJ2-1 . TRBV20-1 . TGCAGTGCTACCCAGACTAGTTCGCGTGAGCAGTTCTTC CSATQTSSREQFF
TRBJ2-7 few TRBV5-6 . TGTGCCAGCAGCTCGGGGATTACTTTAGGCGAGCAGTACTTC CASSSGITLGEQYF
TRBJ2-7 . TRBV28 . TGTGCCAGCAGTTTAGGGTTAAGGAGGGCCTCCTACAATGAGCAGTACTTC CASSLGLRRASYNEQYF
TRBJ1-1 . TRBV21-1 . TGTGCCAGCAGCAAAAGAGGCAGGGAGGGCACTGAAGCTTTCTTT CASSKRGREGTEAFF
TRBJ2-5 . TRBV5-4 TRBD2 TGTGCCAGCAGCTTGGCGGCTAGCGGGAGGTATGAGACCCAGTACTTC CASSLAASGRYETQYF
TRBJ1-5 . TRBV27 . TGTGCCAGCAGACGTTCCGGTGTAAGCAATCAGCCCCAGCATTTT CASRRSGVSNQPQHF
TRBJ2-4 . TRBV10-3 TRBD1 TGTGCCATCAGCGAGACAGGGAAAAACATTCAGTACTTC CAISETGKNIQYF
TRBJ2-7 . TRBV27 . TGTGCCAGCAGCCAGAGGGGTAACCCTTACTCCTACGAGCAGTACTTC CASSQRGNPYSYEQYF
TRBJ2-7 many TRBV4-2 . TGTGCCAGCAGCCAAGCGGATAGCGGCTACGAGCAGTACTTC CASSQADSGYEQYF
TRBJ1-5 few TRBV6-5 . TGTGCCAGCAGTTACGCTCGGTGGCAGCCCCAGCATTTT CASSYARWQPQHF
TRBJ2-1 few TRBV20-1 . TGCAGTGCTATGGGACTCGACTCGAATGAGCAGTTCTTC CSAMGLDSNEQFF
TRBJ2-7 few TRBV11-2 . TGTGCCAGCAGCTCGGGACTGGTAACCTACGAGCAGTACTTC CASSSGLVTYEQYF
TRBJ2-3 . TRBV20-1 TRBD2 TGCGGGACCTCGGGACTAGCCGGCACAGATACGCAGTATTTT CGTSGLAGTDTQYF